Each of the 19 T cell receptor beta chains below was sequenced from the same sample in a study of OX40 agonist ivuxolimab in advanced cancers. Method: immunoSEQ multiplex PCR; TCRdb's copy keeps in-frame clones and lacks some. The repertoire consists of around 49,000 clones, with about 79% occurring once and the leading ten covering over 6.5%. The sequenced sample was CD4+ or CD8+ T cells sorted from blood, obtained in a trial of the OX40 agonist ivuxolimab. These receptor sequences come from an adult with an advanced solid tumor such as melanoma, head and neck, liver or kidney cancer.

This chain joins TRBV6-1 and TRBJ2-2; possible D gene TRBD1, 6 bases. Trimming took off 6 bases at V and 7 bases at J, with 12 bases between the two ends. The CDR3 length is 13 residues. CDR1 and CDR2 (germline): MNHNS, SASEGT. The CDR3 loop reads CASRDSRFGELFF. CDR3 bases: TGTGCCAGCAGGGACAGCCGATTCGGGGAGCTGTTTTTT.

The chain employs TRBV7-9 and TRBJ1-1; possibly TRBD1 for D (6 bases). Per germline, CDR1 SEHNR and CDR2 FQNEAQ (reference sequence). The CDR3 extends over 14 amino acids. The V end lost 4 bases, the J end lost 5 bases, and 14 bases lay between the germline ends. The CDR3 coding sequence is TGTGCCAGCAGCTCGTATCAGGGGAGGACTGAAGCTTTCTTT. It codes for CASSSYQGRTEAFF. The full variable domain, its missing parts supplied by reference TRBV7-9 and TRBJ1-1, is DTGVSQNPRHKITKRGQNVTFRCDPISEHNRLYWYRQTLGQGPEFLTYFQNEAQLEKSRLLSDRFSAERPKGSFSTLEIQRTEQGDSAMYLCASSSYQGRTEAFFGQGTRLTVV.

The rearrangement uses TRBV19 and TRBJ2-7, with a tentative D call TRBD2 (6 bases). V lost 8 bases, J lost 1 base, and 12 bases lay in between. The CDR3 is 13 amino acids. The germline gives CDR1 LNHDA, CDR2 SQIVND (reference sequence). CDR3 DNA sequence: TGTGCCAGTGCGGACTATATTTCCTACGAGCAGTACTTC. As protein: CASADYISYEQYF.

The chain is built from TRBV19 and TRBJ1-1; 9 bases agree with TRBD1. CDR1 and CDR2 (germline): LNHDA, SQIVND (reference sequence). V was clipped by 5 bases and J by 5 bases; unmatched bases: 3. The CDR3 contains 13 residues. The CDR3 DNA reads as TGTGCCAGTAGTTCCGACAGGGGGACTGAAGCTTTCTTT. Translated: CASSSDRGTEAFF.

V usage is TRBV15 and J usage is TRBJ2-1; possible D gene TRBD1, 6 bases. Germline V gene data show CDR1 as LNHNV and CDR2 as YYDKDF (reference sequence). The CDR3 runs to 16 residues. The germline V and J ends were trimmed by 2 bases and 1 base, with 12 bases remaining between them. CDR3 in DNA: TGTGCCACCAGCAGACCCAGGGGCTGGTCCTACAATGAGCAGTTCTTC. Amino acids: CATSRPRGWSYNEQFF.

The CDR3, as DNA: TGTGCCAGCAGTCCCGGGACTAGCGGGAGGGCCATCCACGAGCAGTACTTC. As protein: CASSPGTSGRAIHEQYF. The genes are TRBV7-9 and TRBJ2-5; 16 nucleotides agree with TRBD2. The J call may be faulty, since TRBJ2-7 better matches the DNA end. The CDR3 sequence is 17 residues long. From germline, CDR1 is SEHNR and CDR2 FQNEAQ (reference sequence).

J is TRBJ1-2 and V is TRBV7-9; D ambiguous. Trimming cost V 3 bases and J 8 bases, with 13 bases left between them. Germline values: CDR1 SEHNR, CDR2 FQNEAQ (reference sequence). This CDR3 is 13 amino acids long. DNA of the CDR3: TGTGCCAGCAGCTTCGCTGGAGAAGGGGGCTACACCTTC. Translation: CASSFAGEGGYTF.

A single count supports this clone. This sequence joins TRBV7-7 and TRBJ2-1, with 9 bases fitting TRBD1. From germline, CDR1 is SSHAT and CDR2 FNYEAQ (reference sequence). The CDR3 runs to 14 residues. V lost 5 bases to trimming and J lost 4 bases; unmatched junction nucleotides: 3. The CDR3 DNA follows: TGTGCCAGCAGCCCGGACAGGGGATACAATGAGCAGTTCTTC. Its translation: CASSPDRGYNEQFF.

The chain employs TRBV13 and TRBJ2-7; TRBD1 matches 7 bases. The CDR3 is 13 amino acids. CDR1 PRHDT and CDR2 FYEKMQ come from the germline V gene (reference sequence). With V trimmed by 5 bases and J by 3 bases, 4 bases remained unmatched. The CDR3 DNA sequence: TGTGCCAGCAGCCCCAGGGGGAGCTACGAGCAGTACTTC. This translates into CASSPRGSYEQYF. The full variable domain, completed using reference TRBV13 and TRBJ2-7, is AAGVIQSPRHLIKEKRETATLKCYPIPRHDTVYWYQQGPGQDPQFLISFYEKMQSDKGSIPDRFSAQQFSDYHSELNMSSLELGDSALYFCASSPRGSYEQYFGPGTRLTVT.

The J gene is TRBJ1-5, the V gene TRBV6-4; possibly TRBD1 for D (5 bases). The germline gives CDR1 MRHNA, CDR2 SNTAGT. The CDR3 is 13 residues long. V dropped 2 bases and J dropped 4 bases, with 6 bases sitting between them. The CDR3 spells CASSDGGNQPQHF. The CDR3 bases are TGTGCCAGCAGTGACGGGGGGAATCAGCCCCAGCATTTT.

The CDR3 DNA reads as TGTGCCAGCAGCCGTACTAGCGGGGTATCCTACGAGCAGTACTTC. Its protein is CASSRTSGVSYEQYF. The rearrangement joins TRBV7-8 to TRBJ2-7; 10 bases match TRBD2. Germline CDR1 reads SGHVS; CDR2 reads FQNEAQ. Trimming at V came to 5 bases and at J to 1 base, leaving 5 bases not matched to a gene. The CDR3 length is 15 residues.

The rearrangement joins TRBV19 to TRBJ1-6; D unclear. V lost 6 bases to trimming and J lost 0 bases, with 12 bases between them. CDR3 length equals 16 residues. Germline CDR1 LNHDA, CDR2 SQIVND (reference sequence). The CDR3: CASSGSLSSYNSPLHF. CDR3 in DNA: TGTGCCAGTAGCGGCAGCCTGAGCTCCTATAATTCACCCCTCCACTTT.

This clone came up a few times. This chain connects TRBV19 to TRBJ1-6; D gene ambiguous. Trimming pared 7 bases from V and 7 bases from J, leaving 8 bases between. The CDR3 covers 12 residues. Per the germline V gene, CDR1 is LNHDA and CDR2 is SQIVND (reference sequence). As DNA, the CDR3 is TGTGCCAGTATGGTCCCCAATTCACCCCTCCACTTT. As protein: CASMVPNSPLHF.

This clone was counted between two and nine times. The chain combines TRBV27 with TRBJ1-3; TRBD1 agrees at 8 bases. The CDR3 consists of 19 residues. V lost 2 bases, J lost 3 bases, and 15 bases stayed unmatched. Germline lookup yields CDR1 MNHEY and CDR2 SMNVEV (reference sequence). CDR3 coding DNA: TGTGCCAGCAGTTTAATTGGGGGCTTTCAGGGGGCAGGTGGAAACACCATATATTTT. Residues: CASSLIGGFQGAGGNTIYF.

CDR3 residues: CAWSRGGSGDEQYF. The DNA for the CDR3 is TGTGCCTGGAGCCGGGGGGGGTCGGGGGACGAGCAGTACTTC. J is TRBJ2-7 and V is TRBV30, with 8 bases identical to TRBD2. The CDR3 is made up of 14 amino acids. Losses at the gene ends were 3 bases for V and 5 bases for J; bases not matched to a gene: 9. Per germline, CDR1 GTSNPN and CDR2 SVGIG (reference sequence).

J is TRBJ1-5 and V is TRBV30, with 8 bases aligning to TRBD1. This CDR3 comprises 14 residues. V gave up 1 base and J gave up 2 bases; unmatched junction bases: 1. CDR1 and CDR2 from the germline V gene are GTSNPN and SVGIG (reference sequence). In DNA, the CDR3 is TGTGCCTGGAGTGAGGGACAGGGCAATCAGCCCCAGCATTTT. Translated, it gives CAWSEGQGNQPQHF.

This clone was observed a handful of times. The chain employs TRBV9 and TRBJ2-3, with 13 positions matching TRBD2. The CDR3 spans 18 residues. Germline V gene lookup returns CDR1 SGDLS and CDR2 YYNGEE. Trimming at V came to 2 bases and at J to 3 bases, leaving 9 bases not matched to a gene. The CDR3 region has the DNA TGTGCCAGCAGCGTGGGACTAGCGGGACCCGATTGGACAGATACGCAGTATTTT. The encoded protein is CASSVGLAGPDWTDTQYF.

This clone was detected only once. This chain links TRBV9 with TRBJ1-1, with a possible D match to TRBD1 (5 bases). V shed 3 bases and J shed 1 base, with 10 bases lying between them. The V gene's germline CDR1 is SGDLS and CDR2 YYNGEE. The CDR3 loop spans 14 amino acids. CDR3 nucleotide sequence: TGTGCCAGCAGCGAGGGACCCCGGAACACTGAAGCTTTCTTT. It is translated as CASSEGPRNTEAFF.

The chain carries TRBV15 and TRBJ2-7; TRBD1 aligns across 7 bases. Germline CDR1 LNHNV, CDR2 YYDKDF (reference sequence). CDR3 length: 14 residues. The ends lost 2 bases at V and 2 bases at J; junction bases unmatched: 3. The CDR3 loop reads CATSRPGQTYEQYF. CDR3 sequence (DNA): TGTGCCACCAGCAGACCGGGACAGACCTACGAGCAGTACTTC. Full variable domain (rest looked up from reference TRBV15 and TRBJ2-7): DAMVIQNPRYQVTQFGKPVTLSCSQTLNHNVMYWYQQKSSQAPKLLFHYYDKDFNNEADTPDNFQSRRPNTSFCFLDIRSPGLGDTAMYLCATSRPGQTYEQYFGPGTRLTVT.